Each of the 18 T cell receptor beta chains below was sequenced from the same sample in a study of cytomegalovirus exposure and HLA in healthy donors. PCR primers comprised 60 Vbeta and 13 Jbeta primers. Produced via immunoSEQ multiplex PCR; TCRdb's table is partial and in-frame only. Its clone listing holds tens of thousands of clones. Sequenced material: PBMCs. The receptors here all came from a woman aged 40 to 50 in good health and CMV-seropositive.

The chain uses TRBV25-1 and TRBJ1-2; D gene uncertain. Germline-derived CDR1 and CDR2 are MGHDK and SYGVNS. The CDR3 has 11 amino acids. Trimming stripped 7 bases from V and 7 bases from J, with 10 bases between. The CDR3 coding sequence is TGTGCCAGCAATAGCCTGTCTGGCTACACCTTC. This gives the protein CASNSLSGYTF.

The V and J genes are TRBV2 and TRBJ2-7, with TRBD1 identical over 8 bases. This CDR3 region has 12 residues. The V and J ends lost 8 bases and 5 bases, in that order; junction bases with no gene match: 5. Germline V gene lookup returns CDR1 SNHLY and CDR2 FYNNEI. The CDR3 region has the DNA TGTGCCAGCTCAGGACAGGGTGACGAGCAGTACTTC. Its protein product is CASSGQGDEQYF.

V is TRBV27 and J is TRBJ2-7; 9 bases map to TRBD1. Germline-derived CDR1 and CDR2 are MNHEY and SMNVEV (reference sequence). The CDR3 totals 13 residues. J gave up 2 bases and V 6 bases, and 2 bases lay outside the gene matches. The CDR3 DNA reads TGTGCCAGCAGAGGACAGGGGACCTACGAGCAGTACTTC. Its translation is CASRGQGTYEQYF.

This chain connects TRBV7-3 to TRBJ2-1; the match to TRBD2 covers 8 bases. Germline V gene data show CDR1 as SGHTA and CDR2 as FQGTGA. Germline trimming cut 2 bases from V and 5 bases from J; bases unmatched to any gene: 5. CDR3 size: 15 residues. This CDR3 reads CASSLVAGGNNEQFF. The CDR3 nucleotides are TGTGCCAGCAGCTTAGTGGCGGGGGGAAACAATGAGCAGTTCTTC.

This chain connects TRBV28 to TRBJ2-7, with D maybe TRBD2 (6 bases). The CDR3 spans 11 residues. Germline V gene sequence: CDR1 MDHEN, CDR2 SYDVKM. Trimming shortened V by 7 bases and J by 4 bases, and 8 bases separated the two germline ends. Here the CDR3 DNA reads TGTGCCAGCACCGGAGGGTACGAGCAGTACTTC. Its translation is CASTGGYEQYF.

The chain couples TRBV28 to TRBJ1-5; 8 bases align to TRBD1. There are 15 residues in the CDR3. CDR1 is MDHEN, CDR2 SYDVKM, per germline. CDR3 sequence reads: CAIGASWDRYQPQHF. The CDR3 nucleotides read TGTGCGATAGGGGCTTCCTGGGACAGGTATCAGCCCCAGCATTTT.

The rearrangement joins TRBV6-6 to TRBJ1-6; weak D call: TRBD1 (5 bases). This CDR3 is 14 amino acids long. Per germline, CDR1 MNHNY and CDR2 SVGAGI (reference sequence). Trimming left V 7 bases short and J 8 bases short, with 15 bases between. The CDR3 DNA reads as TGTGCCAGCAAGGACGCCGGGGGGGATTCACCCCTCCACTTT. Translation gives CASKDAGGDSPLHF.

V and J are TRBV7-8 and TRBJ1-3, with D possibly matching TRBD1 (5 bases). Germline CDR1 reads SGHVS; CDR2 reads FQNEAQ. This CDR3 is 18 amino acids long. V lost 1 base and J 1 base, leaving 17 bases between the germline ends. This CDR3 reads CASSLEGQGALSGNTIYF. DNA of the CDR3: TGTGCCAGCAGCTTAGAGGGTCAAGGGGCGTTGTCTGGAAACACCATATATTTT.

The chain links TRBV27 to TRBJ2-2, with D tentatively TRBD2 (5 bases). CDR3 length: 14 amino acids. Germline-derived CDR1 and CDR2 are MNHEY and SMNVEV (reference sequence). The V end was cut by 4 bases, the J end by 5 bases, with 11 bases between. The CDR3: CASSWSPGTGELFF. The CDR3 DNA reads TGTGCCAGCAGTTGGTCTCCGGGGACCGGGGAGCTGTTTTTT.

The CDR3 sequence: CASSLGPDRDYEQYF. Here the CDR3 DNA reads TGTGCCAGCAGCTTAGGCCCGGACAGGGACTACGAGCAGTACTTC. The chain employs TRBV11-2 and TRBJ2-7, with 8 positions matching TRBD1. With V trimmed by 1 base and J by 3 bases, 5 bases remained unmatched. Germline CDR1 reads SGHAT; CDR2 reads FQNNGV. The CDR3 runs to 15 residues.

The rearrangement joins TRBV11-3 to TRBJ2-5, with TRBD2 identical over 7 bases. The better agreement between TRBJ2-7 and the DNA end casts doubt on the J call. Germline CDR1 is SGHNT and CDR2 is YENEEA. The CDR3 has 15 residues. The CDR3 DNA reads TGTGCCAGCAGCTTAGGAGGGCGCGGGGGCTACGAGCAGTACTTC. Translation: CASSLGGRGGYEQYF.

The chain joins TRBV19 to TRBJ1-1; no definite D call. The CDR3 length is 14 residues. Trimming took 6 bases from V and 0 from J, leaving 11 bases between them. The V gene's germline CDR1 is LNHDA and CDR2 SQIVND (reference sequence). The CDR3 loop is CASSQESVNTEAFF. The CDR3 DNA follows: TGTGCCAGTAGCCAGGAATCAGTGAACACTGAAGCTTTCTTT. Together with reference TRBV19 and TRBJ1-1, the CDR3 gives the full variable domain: DGGITQSPKYLFRKEGQNVTLSCEQNLNHDAMYWYRQDPGQGLRLIYYSQIVNDFQKGDIAEGYSVSREKKESFPLTVTSAQKNPTAFYLCASSQESVNTEAFFGQGTRLTVV.

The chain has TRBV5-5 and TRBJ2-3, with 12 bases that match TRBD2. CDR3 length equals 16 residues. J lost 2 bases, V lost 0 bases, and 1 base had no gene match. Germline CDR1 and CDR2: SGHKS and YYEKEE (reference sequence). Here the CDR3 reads CASSLGTSGITDTQYF. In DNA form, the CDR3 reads TGTGCCAGCAGCTTGGGGACTAGCGGGATCACAGATACGCAGTATTTT.

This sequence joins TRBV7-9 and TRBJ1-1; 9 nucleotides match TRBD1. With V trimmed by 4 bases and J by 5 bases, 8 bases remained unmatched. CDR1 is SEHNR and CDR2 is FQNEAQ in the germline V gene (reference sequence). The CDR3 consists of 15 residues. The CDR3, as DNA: TGTGCCAGCAGCTGGGGACAGGGAAGGGAGACTGAAGCTTTCTTT. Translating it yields CASSWGQGRETEAFF.

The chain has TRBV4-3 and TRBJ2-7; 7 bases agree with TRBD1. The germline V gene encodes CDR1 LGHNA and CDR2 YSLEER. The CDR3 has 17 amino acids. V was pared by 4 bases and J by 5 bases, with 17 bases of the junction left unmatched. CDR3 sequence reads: CASSLMVPRQGANEQYF. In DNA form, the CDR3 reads TGCGCCAGCAGCCTCATGGTCCCGAGACAGGGTGCAAACGAGCAGTACTTC.

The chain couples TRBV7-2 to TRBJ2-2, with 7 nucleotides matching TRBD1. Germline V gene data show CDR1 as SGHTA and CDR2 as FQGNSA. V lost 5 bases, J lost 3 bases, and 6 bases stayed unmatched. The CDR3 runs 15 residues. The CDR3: CASSRRQGDTGELFF. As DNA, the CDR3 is TGTGCCAGCAGCCGTCGACAGGGAGACACCGGGGAGCTGTTTTTT.

DNA for the CDR3: TGCGCCAGCAGCCAGACTAGCGGGGTGGGGAAGACCCAGTACTTC. It specifies CASSQTSGVGKTQYF. The chain carries TRBV4-1 and TRBJ2-5; 11 nucleotides agree with TRBD2. The ends lost 3 bases at V and 6 bases at J; junction bases unmatched: 6. CDR1 is MGHRA, CDR2 YSYEKL, per germline. There are 15 residues in the CDR3.

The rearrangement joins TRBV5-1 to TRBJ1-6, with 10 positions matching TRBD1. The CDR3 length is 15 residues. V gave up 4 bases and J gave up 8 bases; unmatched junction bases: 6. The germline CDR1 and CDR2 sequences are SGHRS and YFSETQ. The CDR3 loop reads CASSLRTGGDSPLHF. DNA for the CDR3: TGCGCCAGCAGCCTACGGACAGGGGGAGATTCACCCCTCCACTTT.